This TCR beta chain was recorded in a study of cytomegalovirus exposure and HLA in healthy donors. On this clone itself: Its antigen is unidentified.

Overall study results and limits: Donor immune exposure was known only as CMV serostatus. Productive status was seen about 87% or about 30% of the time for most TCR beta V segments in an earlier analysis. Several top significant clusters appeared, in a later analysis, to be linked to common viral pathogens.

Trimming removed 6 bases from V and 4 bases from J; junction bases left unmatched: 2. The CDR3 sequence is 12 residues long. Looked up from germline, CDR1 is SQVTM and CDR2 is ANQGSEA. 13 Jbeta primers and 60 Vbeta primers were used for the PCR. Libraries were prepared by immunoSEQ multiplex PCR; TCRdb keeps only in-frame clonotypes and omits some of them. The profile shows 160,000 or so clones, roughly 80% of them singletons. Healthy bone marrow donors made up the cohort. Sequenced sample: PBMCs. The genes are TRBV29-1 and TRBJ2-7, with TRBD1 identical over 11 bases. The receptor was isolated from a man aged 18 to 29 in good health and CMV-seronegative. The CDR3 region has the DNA TGCAGCGTATGGGACAGGGGGTACGAGCAGTACTTC. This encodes CSVWDRGYEQYF.